This TCR beta chain is drawn from a study of blood T cells in healthy people across ages. Study-level findings and limits: Aged donors had fewer naive CD4+ cells and lower diversity than long-lived donors. Higher naive T cell percentage went strongly together with higher TCR beta diversity.

Through a sample-barcoded 5' primer and a J-beta primer mix, a second PCR was run for roughly 6 to 11 cycles. A template-switch adaptor containing 12 random nucleotides labeled each cDNA molecule. Each CDR3 protein gets one entry after TCRdb re-called the 5' RACE reads with MiXCR. This table holds 700,000 to 850,000 distinct CDR3 sequences, about 53% found once. The CDR3 sequence is 15 residues long. Trimming pared 4 bases from V and 1 base from J, leaving 10 bases between. CDR1 and CDR2 (germline): LGHNA, YNFKEQ. This clonotype was picked up a small number of times. Its antigen remains unknown. Sequenced material: blood. This TCR derives from a man of 80 years or more in good health. The chain is built from TRBV4-2 and TRBJ2-2; D unclear. CDR3 loop: CASSPVIGNTGELFF. The CDR3 DNA reads TGTGCCAGCAGCCCCGTCATAGGGAACACCGGGGAGCTGTTTTTT.